This note documents a single T cell receptor beta chain sequence. A second PCR, run for roughly 7 to 12 cycles, used a sample-barcoded 5' primer plus a J-beta primer mix. TCRdb analysed the 5' RACE reads with MiXCR anew, one entry per CDR3 protein. This sample yields about 970,000 distinct CDR3 sequences, of which 51% are seen a single time; 20% to 25% belongs to the top ten. This specimen comes from a study of blood T cells in healthy people across ages. CDR3 length: 17 residues. CDR1 SGHTA and CDR2 FQGNSA come from the germline V gene. The clonotype was recovered from a woman aged 60-75 years in good health. Material: blood. V is TRBV7-2 and J is TRBJ2-7, with TRBD2 matching over 7 bases. The DNA end lines up better with TRBJ2-5; the J call may be wrong. CDR3 region: CASSLDPLLANQETQYF. CDR3 sequence (DNA): TGTGCCAGCAGCTTAGATCCACTACTAGCGAACCAAGAGACCCAGTACTTC.